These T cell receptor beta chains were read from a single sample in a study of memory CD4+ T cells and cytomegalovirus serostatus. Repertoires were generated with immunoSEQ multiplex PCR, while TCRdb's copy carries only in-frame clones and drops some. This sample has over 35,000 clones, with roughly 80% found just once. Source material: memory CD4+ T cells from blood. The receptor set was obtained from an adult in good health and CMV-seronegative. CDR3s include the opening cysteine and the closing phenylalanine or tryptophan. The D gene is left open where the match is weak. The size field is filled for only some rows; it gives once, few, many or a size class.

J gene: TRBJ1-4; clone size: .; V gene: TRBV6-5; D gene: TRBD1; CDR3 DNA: TGTGCCAGCAGTACTCAGGGGGTCGGGGAAAAACTGTTTTTT; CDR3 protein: CASSTQGVGEKLFF
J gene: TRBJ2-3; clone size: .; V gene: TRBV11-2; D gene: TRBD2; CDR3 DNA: TGTGCCAGCAGCTTAACCGGGGGGAAAAGCACAGATACGCAGTATTTT; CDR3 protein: CASSLTGGKSTDTQYF
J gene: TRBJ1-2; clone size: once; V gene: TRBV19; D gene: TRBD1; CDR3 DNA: TGTGCCAGCCGGACAGGGGGGCGGCTGGGCTACACCTTC; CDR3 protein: CASRTGGRLGYTF
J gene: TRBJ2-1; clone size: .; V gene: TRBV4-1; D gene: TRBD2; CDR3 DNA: TGCGCCAGCAGCCAAGGGCGGGGGGGCCGCTACAATGAGCAGTTCTTC; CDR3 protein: CASSQGRGGRYNEQFF
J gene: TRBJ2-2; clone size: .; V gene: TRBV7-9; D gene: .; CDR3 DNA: TGTGCCAGCAGCCGACCGTCCGGGGCCTATAACACCGGGGAGCTATTTTTT; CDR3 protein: CASSRPSGAYNTGELFF
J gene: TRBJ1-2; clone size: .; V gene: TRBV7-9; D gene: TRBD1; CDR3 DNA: TGTGCCAGCAGCTTTCCTCCCGGTACAGGGGGCTCTGGCTACACCTTC; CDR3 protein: CASSFPPGTGGSGYTF
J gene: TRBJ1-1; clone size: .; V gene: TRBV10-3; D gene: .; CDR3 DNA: TGTGCCATCAGTTTAGGAACAGCGAACACTGAAGCTTTCTTT; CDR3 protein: CAISLGTANTEAFF
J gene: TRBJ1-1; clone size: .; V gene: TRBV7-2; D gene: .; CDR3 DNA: TGTGCCAGCAGCTCTAGGACAGTTCGGACCGTGGCTGTTACTGAAGCTTTCTTT; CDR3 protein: CASSSRTVRTVAVTEAFF
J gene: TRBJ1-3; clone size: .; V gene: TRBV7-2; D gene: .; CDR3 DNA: TGTGCCAGCAGCACGGGGCTCTCTGGAAACACCATATATTTT; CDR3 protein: CASSTGLSGNTIYF
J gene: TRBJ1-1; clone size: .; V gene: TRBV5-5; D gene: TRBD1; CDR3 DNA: TGTGCCAGCAGCTTGACAGGGGGGAACACTGAAGCTTTCTTT; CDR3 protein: CASSLTGGNTEAFF
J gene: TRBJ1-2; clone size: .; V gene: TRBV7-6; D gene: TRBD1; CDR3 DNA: TGTGCCAGCAGCCCCGCGGACAGGGGGCGCGGCTATGGCTACACCTTC; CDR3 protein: CASSPADRGRGYGYTF
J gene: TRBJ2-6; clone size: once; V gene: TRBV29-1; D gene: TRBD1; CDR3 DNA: TGCAGCTTTACAGGGGGTCCTGGGGCCAACGTCCTGACTTTC; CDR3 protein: CSFTGGPGANVLTF
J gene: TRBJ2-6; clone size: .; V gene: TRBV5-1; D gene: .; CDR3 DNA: TGCGCCAGCAGCTTGGGACAGCTCTCTGGGGCCAACGTCCTGACTTTC; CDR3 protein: CASSLGQLSGANVLTF
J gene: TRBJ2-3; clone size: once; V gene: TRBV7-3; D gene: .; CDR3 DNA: TGTGCCAGCAGCTTAGGGGCAGATACGCAGTATTTT; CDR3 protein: CASSLGADTQYF
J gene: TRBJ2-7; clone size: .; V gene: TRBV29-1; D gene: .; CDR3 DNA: TGCAGCGCCCAGGCCGGGACTCGGACCTACGAGCAGTACTTC; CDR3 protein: CSAQAGTRTYEQYF
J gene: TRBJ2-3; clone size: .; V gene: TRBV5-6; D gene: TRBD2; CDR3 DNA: TGTGCCAGCAGCCTCTTCACTAGCGAGAGCACAGATACGCAGTATTTT; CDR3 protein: CASSLFTSESTDTQYF
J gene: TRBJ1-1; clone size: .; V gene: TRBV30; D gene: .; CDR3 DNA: TGTGCCTGGAGTACTGAGGGGCACACTGAAGCTTTCTTT; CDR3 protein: CAWSTEGHTEAFF